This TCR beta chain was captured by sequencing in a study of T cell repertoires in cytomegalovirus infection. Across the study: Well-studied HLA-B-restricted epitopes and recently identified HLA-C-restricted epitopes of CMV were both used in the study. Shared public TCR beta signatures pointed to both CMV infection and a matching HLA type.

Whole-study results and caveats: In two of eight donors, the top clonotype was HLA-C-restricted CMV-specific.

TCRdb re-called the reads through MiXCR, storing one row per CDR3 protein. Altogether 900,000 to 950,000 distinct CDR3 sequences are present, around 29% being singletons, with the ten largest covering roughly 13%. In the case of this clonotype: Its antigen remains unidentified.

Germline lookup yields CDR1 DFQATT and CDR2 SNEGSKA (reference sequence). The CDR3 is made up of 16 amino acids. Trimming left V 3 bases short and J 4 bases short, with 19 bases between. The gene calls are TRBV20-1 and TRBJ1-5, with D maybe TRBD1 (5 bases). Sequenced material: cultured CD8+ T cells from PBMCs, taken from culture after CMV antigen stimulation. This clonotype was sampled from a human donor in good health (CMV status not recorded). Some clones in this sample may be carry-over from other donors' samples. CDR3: CSASRRVSRGNQPQHF. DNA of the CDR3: TGCAGTGCTAGCCGCAGGGTTTCAAGGGGAAATCAGCCCCAGCATTTT.